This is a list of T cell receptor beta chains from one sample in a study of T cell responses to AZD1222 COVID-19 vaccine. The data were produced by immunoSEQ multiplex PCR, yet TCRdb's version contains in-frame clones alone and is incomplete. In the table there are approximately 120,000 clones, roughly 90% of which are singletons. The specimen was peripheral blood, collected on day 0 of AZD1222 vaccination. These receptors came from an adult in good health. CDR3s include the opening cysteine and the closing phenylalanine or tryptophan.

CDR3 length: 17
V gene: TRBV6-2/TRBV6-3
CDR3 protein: CASSYVQGRGDTGEAFF

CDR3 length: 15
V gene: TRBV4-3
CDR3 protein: CASSQVVGPGEKLFF

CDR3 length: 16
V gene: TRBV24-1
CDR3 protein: CATSDLDGGADGELFF

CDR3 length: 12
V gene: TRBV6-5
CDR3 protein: CASRQDRETQYF

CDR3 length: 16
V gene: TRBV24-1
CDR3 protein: CATSDLRTGTPEKLFF

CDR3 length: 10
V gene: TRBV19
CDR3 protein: CDRAVTEAFF

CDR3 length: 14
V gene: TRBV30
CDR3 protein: CAWRARGSYNEQFF

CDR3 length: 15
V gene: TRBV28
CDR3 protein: CASSLPQASNTEAFF

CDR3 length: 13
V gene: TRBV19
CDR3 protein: CASRQVSGNTIYF

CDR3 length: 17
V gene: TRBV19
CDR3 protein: CASSADRGLNVLNEQFF

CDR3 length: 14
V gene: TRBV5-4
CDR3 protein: CASSFEDNTGELFF

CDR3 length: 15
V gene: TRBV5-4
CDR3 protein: CASSLPKGRNYGYTF

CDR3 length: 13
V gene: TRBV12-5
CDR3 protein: CASGLDIYGEQFF

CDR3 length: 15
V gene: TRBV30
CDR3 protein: CAWSVMGTGGFGYTF

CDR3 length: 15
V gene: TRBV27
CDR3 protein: CASSFGLAGGDTQYF

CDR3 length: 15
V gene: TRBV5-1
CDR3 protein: CASSLGGTGRYGYTF

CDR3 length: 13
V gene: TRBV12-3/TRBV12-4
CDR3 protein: CASSGVMNTEAFF

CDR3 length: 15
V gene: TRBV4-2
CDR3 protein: CASSPTGVRNTEAFF

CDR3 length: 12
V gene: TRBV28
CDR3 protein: CASNTGSLGYTF

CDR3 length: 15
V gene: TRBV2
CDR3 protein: CASSDVGGSYNEQFF

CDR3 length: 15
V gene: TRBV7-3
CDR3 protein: CASSSSGTGYDEQYF

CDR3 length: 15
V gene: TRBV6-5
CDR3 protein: CASSYPQGLQDEQFF

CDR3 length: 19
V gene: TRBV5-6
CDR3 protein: CASSPSTSGGAEFRETQYF

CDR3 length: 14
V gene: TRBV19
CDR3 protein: CASNSQTTNEKLFF

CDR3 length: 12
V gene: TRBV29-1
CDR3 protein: CSVARGQETQYF

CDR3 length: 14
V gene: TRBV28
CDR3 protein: CASSLGPGNQPQHF

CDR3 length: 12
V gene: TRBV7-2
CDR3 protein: CASSLEETEAFF

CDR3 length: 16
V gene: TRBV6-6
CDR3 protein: CASSRTGLAGYNEQFF

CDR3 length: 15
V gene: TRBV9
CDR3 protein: CASSVRTGVGTEAFF

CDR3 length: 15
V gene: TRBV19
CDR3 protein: CASSIGRGGYGELFF

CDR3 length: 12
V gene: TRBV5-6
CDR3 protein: CASSRVLDTQYF

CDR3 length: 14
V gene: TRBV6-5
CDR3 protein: CASIKTGGANTIYF

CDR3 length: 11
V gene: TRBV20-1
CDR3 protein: CSARAWDTQYF

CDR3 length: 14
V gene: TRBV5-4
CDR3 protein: CASSMTGGISEAFF

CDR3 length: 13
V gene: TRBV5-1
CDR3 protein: CASRGLGTDTQYF

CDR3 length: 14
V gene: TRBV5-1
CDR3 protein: CASSLEGHTGELFF

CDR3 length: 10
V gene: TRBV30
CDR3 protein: CACGEIGQYF